This T cell receptor beta chain was identified in a study of blood T cell repertoires in COVID-19. Turning to the study itself: T cells, B-cell-depleted T cells, or PBMCs supplied cDNA or gDNA.

The trim removed 2 bases at V and 2 bases at J, leaving 4 bases unmatched. The germline gives CDR1 SGHVS, CDR2 FQNEAQ. The CDR3 is 16 residues long. In the original analysis: The authors estimated nucleated cell counts from reference gene primer amplification. Generated by immunoSEQ multiplex PCR, the TCRdb table keeps only in-frame clones and is missing some. Clone size and the V and J calls come from that table; the DNA yielded D and trimming. This table holds 110,000 to 150,000 clones, about nine tenths found once. What the recovered Cohort 3 donors had was two negative PCRs, clearance, or symptom resolution.

This chain links TRBV7-8 with TRBJ2-7, with 12 bases matching TRBD1. The source of this sequence is a man aged 45-65 years who had recovered from COVID-19. Sequencing input: PBMCs or T cells enriched from blood (not recorded which). The DNA for the CDR3 is TGTGCCAGCAGCTTATCTGGGACAGGGGGCCCCTACGAGCAGTACGTC. It specifies CASSLSGTGGPYEQYV.